The 21 T cell receptor beta chains given below trace back to one sample, sequenced in a study of cytomegalovirus exposure and HLA in healthy donors. PCR amplification relied on 60 Vbeta primers (plus 13 Jbeta primers). Sequencing used immunoSEQ multiplex PCR; TCRdb keeps in-frame clones, though not all of them. The top ten clones hold around 4.8% of a sample with some 110,000 clones, about 76% of them seen once. Sequenced: PBMCs. The origin of the receptors is a man aged 25 to 40 in good health and CMV-seropositive.

This sequence joins TRBV2 and TRBJ2-7, with TRBD1 matching 10 bases. This CDR3 contains 15 residues. Germline values: CDR1 SNHLY, CDR2 FYNNEI. The J segment lost 5 bases and the V segment lost 6 bases, leaving 10 bases of the junction unmatched. CDR3 amino acids: CASRKDRGGIHEQYF. The DNA of the CDR3 is TGTGCCAGCAGGAAGGACAGGGGGGGAATCCACGAGCAGTACTTC.

The V and J genes are TRBV19 and TRBJ2-7; 9 bases fit TRBD1. Germline V gene sequence: CDR1 LNHDA, CDR2 SQIVND (reference sequence). Trimming at V came to 9 bases and at J to 2 bases, leaving 5 bases not matched to a gene. The CDR3 spans 13 residues. The CDR3 reads CASRQGEAYEQYF. CDR3 DNA sequence: TGTGCCAGCAGACAGGGGGAAGCCTACGAGCAGTACTTC. The full variable domain, its missing parts supplied by reference TRBV19 and TRBJ2-7, is DGGITQSPKYLFRKEGQNVTLSCEQNLNHDAMYWYRQDPGQGLRLIYYSQIVNDFQKGDIAEGYSVSREKKESFPLTVTSAQKNPTAFYLCASRQGEAYEQYFGPGTRLTVT.

The chain employs TRBV10-3 and TRBJ1-3, with D tentatively TRBD1 (6 bases). V lost 0 bases and J 2 bases, leaving 8 bases between the germline ends. The CDR3 spans 15 residues. Germline V CDR1 and CDR2: ENHRY, SYGVKD. The CDR3 sequence: CAISESRGTGNTIYF. The CDR3 DNA is TGTGCCATCAGTGAGTCGAGGGGGACTGGAAACACCATATATTTT.

V is TRBV9 and J is TRBJ1-1, with TRBD1 matching over 7 bases. This CDR3 region has 15 residues. Germline V gives CDR1 SGDLS, CDR2 YYNGEE. The ends lost 3 bases at V and 3 bases at J; junction bases unmatched: 8. The CDR3 loop is CASSAIRGTDTEAFF. For the CDR3, the DNA is TGTGCCAGCAGCGCCATCAGGGGGACGGACACTGAAGCTTTCTTT.

The chain combines TRBV4-1 with TRBJ2-7, with a possible D match to TRBD1 (5 bases). V lost 0 bases and J lost 5, with 11 bases in between. The CDR3 is made up of 14 amino acids. The germline CDR1 and CDR2 sequences are MGHRA and YSYEKL. The CDR3 is CASSQDGRVNEQYF. CDR3 sequence (DNA): TGCGCCAGCAGCCAAGATGGCAGGGTGAACGAGCAGTACTTC.

The chain has TRBV27 and TRBJ1-5; the D gene is possibly TRBD1 (6 bases). V lost 6 bases and J lost 0, with 18 bases in between. In germline, CDR1 is MNHEY, CDR2 SMNVEV (reference sequence). The CDR3 is 17 amino acids. CDR3 nucleotide sequence: TGTGCCAGCAGACCTTCGACAGGCGGCTATAGCAATCAGCCCCAGCATTTT. It specifies CASRPSTGGYSNQPQHF.

The chain combines TRBV29-1 with TRBJ1-2, with D unresolved. The V and J ends lost 3 bases and 3 bases respectively, with 14 bases between them. CDR1 is SQVTM and CDR2 is ANQGSEA in the germline V gene. This CDR3 has 14 residues. This chain's CDR3 is CSVDHGQRDYGYTF. CDR3 nucleotides: TGCAGCGTTGACCATGGGCAGCGGGACTATGGCTACACCTTC.

The CDR3 nucleotides read TGTGCCAGTAGTGGAGGGACAGGGATTGGTGAAGCTTTCTTT. Translation gives CASSGGTGIGEAFF. The rearrangement links TRBV19 to TRBJ1-1; 9 bases are a match to TRBD1. This CDR3 contains 14 residues. Germline-derived CDR1 and CDR2 are LNHDA and SQIVND (reference sequence). J gave up 7 bases and V 5 bases, and 8 bases lay outside the gene matches.

This clone has only a few counts. The chain links TRBV5-4 to TRBJ2-5; TRBD1 agrees at 7 bases. The trim removed 4 bases at V and 5 bases at J, leaving 11 bases unmatched. This CDR3 has 15 amino acids. The germline V gene has CDR1 SGHNT and CDR2 YYREEE (reference sequence). The CDR3 sequence is CASSGRGGLGETQYF. The CDR3 DNA reads TGTGCCAGCAGCGGCCGAGGGGGCTTGGGGGAGACCCAGTACTTC.

CDR3 nucleotide sequence: TGTGCCAGCAGTTTTTTGTCAGGACACAGCTCCTACGAGCAGTACTTC. Protein: CASSFLSGHSSYEQYF. The V call is TRBV28, the J call TRBJ2-7; tentative D call: TRBD1 (5 bases). CDR1 MDHEN and CDR2 SYDVKM come from the germline V gene. V was clipped by 3 bases and J by 0 bases, with 15 bases between them. CDR3 length: 16 amino acids.

The chain recombines TRBV7-2 with TRBJ1-5, with 9 bases fitting TRBD1. This CDR3 comprises 15 residues. V dropped 2 bases and J dropped 7; count of bases not matched to a gene: 6. The germline V gene has CDR1 SGHTA and CDR2 FQGNSA. The CDR3 reads CASSLIQGAGQPQHF. The CDR3 DNA follows: TGTGCCAGCAGCTTAATACAGGGGGCGGGGCAGCCCCAGCATTTT.

The chain is built from TRBV5-5 and TRBJ1-2, with 9 bases matching TRBD1. Germline V gene lookup returns CDR1 SGHKS and CDR2 YYEKEE (reference sequence). The V and J ends lost 6 bases and 4 bases, in that order; junction bases with no gene match: 10. The CDR3 is made up of 15 amino acids. In DNA, the CDR3 is TGTGCCAGCAACGCGGGACAGGGAAACCTCTATGGCTACACCTTC. It yields the protein CASNAGQGNLYGYTF.

The chain uses TRBV20-1 and TRBJ2-5; D remains ambiguous. There are 11 residues in the CDR3. V lost 5 bases to trimming and J lost 2 bases, with 6 bases between them. CDR1 and CDR2 from the germline V gene are DFQATT and SNEGSKA (reference sequence). This CDR3 reads CSAEQQETQYF. The CDR3 bases are TGCAGTGCTGAACAACAAGAGACCCAGTACTTC.

The chain recombines TRBV25-1 with TRBJ1-6; 7 positions agree with TRBD1. This CDR3 has 15 amino acids. V was pared by 7 bases and J by 7 bases, with 10 bases of the junction left unmatched. Germline V gene lookup returns CDR1 MGHDK and CDR2 SYGVNS. The CDR3 loop is CASTRDTTGNSPLHF. Written as DNA, the CDR3 is TGTGCCAGCACACGGGACACGACAGGGAATTCACCCCTCCACTTT.

This sequence joins TRBV11-2 and TRBJ2-3; D ambiguous. The CDR3 totals 14 residues. V dropped 1 base and J dropped 0 bases, with 5 bases sitting between them. CDR1 and CDR2 (germline): SGHAT, FQNNGV. CDR3 amino acids: CASSLGVSTDTQYF. The CDR3 bases are TGTGCCAGCAGCTTAGGCGTAAGCACAGATACGCAGTATTTT.

V usage is TRBV4-1 and J usage is TRBJ1-1; 7 bases fit TRBD1. V shed 6 bases and J 0 bases; nucleotides not matched to a gene: 7. Germline V gene lookup returns CDR1 MGHRA and CDR2 YSYEKL. The CDR3 runs to 15 residues. DNA for the CDR3: TGCGCCAGCAGTCTGACAGGGCTGTTGAACACTGAAGCTTTCTTT. Protein: CASSLTGLLNTEAFF.

This rearrangement joins TRBV7-9 to TRBJ2-3; 13 bases are a match to TRBD2. Looked up from germline, CDR1 is SEHNR and CDR2 is FQNEAQ (reference sequence). The CDR3 has 19 amino acids. The junction had 11 bases not matched to a gene; V was cut back by 2 bases and J by 3 bases. CDR3 nucleotides: TGTGCCAGCAGCTTAAGAAGTTTGACTAGCGGGGGGATTACAGATACGCAGTATTTT. It yields the protein CASSLRSLTSGGITDTQYF.

V is TRBV7-9 and J is TRBJ2-7, with 12 bases fitting TRBD2. The CDR3 contains 15 residues. The V segment lost 1 base and the J segment 3 bases; nucleotides outside the gene matches: 1. Germline-derived CDR1 and CDR2 are SEHNR and FQNEAQ (reference sequence). CDR3 loop: CASSLGLAGDYEQYF. CDR3 DNA sequence: TGTGCCAGCAGCTTAGGACTAGCGGGGGACTACGAGCAGTACTTC.

The chain joins TRBV19 to TRBJ2-1; D uncertain. The CDR3 is 15 residues long. The V and J ends lost 6 bases and 0 bases respectively, with 12 bases between them. Germline lookup yields CDR1 LNHDA and CDR2 SQIVND (reference sequence). CDR3 residues: CASSTTYLSYNEQFF. CDR3 DNA sequence: TGTGCCAGTAGCACGACATACCTCTCCTACAATGAGCAGTTCTTC.

The table lists this clone with a few counts. The V gene is TRBV19, the J gene TRBJ1-1; no firm D call. This CDR3 is 14 amino acids long. Germline V CDR1 and CDR2: LNHDA, SQIVND (reference sequence). Deletions cut 5 bases from V and 1 base from J, with 11 bases between. CDR3 nucleotide sequence: TGTGCCAGTAGTCTCCACCCGGGGAACACTGAAGCTTTCTTT. Protein: CASSLHPGNTEAFF.

The chain has TRBV27 and TRBJ2-2, with TRBD1 identical over 12 bases. Per germline, CDR1 MNHEY and CDR2 SMNVEV (reference sequence). After removal of 6 bases from V and 6 bases from J, the junction contained 5 bases not matched to a gene. The CDR3 spans 15 residues. CDR3: CASSRDRGLAGELFF. CDR3 in DNA: TGTGCCAGCAGCCGGGACAGGGGGCTAGCCGGGGAGCTGTTTTTT.